The source of this T cell receptor beta chain is a study of T cells after yellow fever vaccination. Each CDR3 protein gets one entry after TCRdb re-called the 5' RACE reads with MiXCR. The sample carries hundreds of thousands of distinct CDR3 sequences, approximately 8% recorded once. This TCR was recovered from a man aged 18 to 29 who received the YFV17D yellow fever vaccine. The starting material was PBMCs, obtained roughly 46 days after the first yellow fever vaccination.

DNA of the CDR3: TGTGCCAGCAGCGGGCAGCCACTACGAAACACCGGGGAGCTGTTTTTT. This encodes CASSGQPLRNTGELFF. The rearrangement links TRBV7-3 to TRBJ2-2; D not certain. The CDR3 length is 16 residues. The V gene lost 5 bases and the J gene lost 2 bases, with 15 bases spanning the gap. The germline gives CDR1 SGHTA, CDR2 FQGTGA.